Presented here are 13 T cell receptor beta chains from one specimen sequenced in a study of blood T cell repertoires in COVID-19. Sequencing used immunoSEQ multiplex PCR; TCRdb keeps in-frame clones, though not all of them. The sample carries around 40,000 clones, approximately 90% recorded once. Specimen: peripheral blood. The receptors derive from a human donor in a cohort sampled during active COVID-19.

The chain carries TRBV6-6 and TRBJ1-4; no firm D call. The CDR3 is 11 amino acids. Germline V gene sequence: CDR1 MNHNY, CDR2 SVGAGI (reference sequence). The V gene lost 2 bases and the J gene lost 12 bases, with 7 bases spanning the gap. CDR3 in amino acids: CASSYPNELFF. Here the CDR3 DNA reads TGTGCCAGCAGTTACCCCAATGAACTGTTTTTT.

The V and J genes are TRBV6-2 or TRBV6-3 and TRBJ1-1; TRBD1 agrees at 8 bases. This CDR3 is built from 16 residues. V was clipped by 0 bases and J by 4 bases; unmatched bases: 7. Germline CDR1 MNHEY, CDR2 SVGEGT. The CDR3: CASSYSQGALRTEAFF. CDR3 bases: TGTGCCAGCAGTTACTCGCAGGGGGCCCTCCGCACTGAAGCTTTCTTT.

The chain joins TRBV5-4 to TRBJ1-2; 7 bases align to TRBD1. V dropped 2 bases and J dropped 3; count of bases not matched to a gene: 7. The CDR3 extends over 15 amino acids. The germline V gene encodes CDR1 SGHNT and CDR2 YYREEE (reference sequence). CDR3 amino acids: CASSLPGQSHYGYTF. The CDR3 DNA follows: TGTGCCAGCAGCTTACCGGGACAGTCCCACTATGGCTACACCTTC.

This clone was recorded once. The chain is built from TRBV18 and TRBJ2-5; TRBD1 aligns across 8 bases. The CDR3 runs to 13 residues. Germline CDR1 is KGHSH and CDR2 is LQKENI. With V trimmed by 3 bases and J by 5 bases, 2 bases remained unmatched. The DNA for the CDR3 is TGTGCCAGCTCACCTACAGGGGGGGAGACCCAGTACTTC. This encodes CASSPTGGETQYF.

The V call is TRBV18, the J call TRBJ2-7; perhaps TRBD2 as D (5 bases). CDR1 is KGHSH and CDR2 is LQKENI in the germline V gene. Trimming took 6 bases from V and 6 from J, leaving 18 bases between them. This CDR3 spans 14 amino acids. This chain's CDR3 is CASSFRQTGSEQYF. The CDR3 DNA follows: TGTGCCAGCTCCTTTCGACAAACGGGGAGCGAGCAGTACTTC.

The gene calls are TRBV27 and TRBJ2-1; D remains unclear. The V gene's germline CDR1 is MNHEY and CDR2 SMNVEV (reference sequence). The CDR3 consists of 14 residues. The V gene lost 5 bases and the J gene lost 2 bases, with 10 bases spanning the gap. CDR3 sequence (DNA): TGTGCCAGCAGTCACACAGACACCTACAATGAGCAGTTCTTC. Its translation: CASSHTDTYNEQFF.

This clone is medium-sized by share. This rearrangement joins TRBV10-2 to TRBJ2-3; the match to TRBD2 covers 10 bases. CDR3 size: 16 residues. With V trimmed by 1 base and J by 3 bases, 4 bases remained unmatched. Per germline, CDR1 WSHSY and CDR2 SAAADI. The CDR3 reads CASSEFQREGTDTQYF. Written as DNA, the CDR3 is TGCGCCAGCAGTGAGTTTCAGCGGGAGGGGACAGATACGCAGTATTTT.

The CDR3 region has the DNA TGTGCCAGCAGCGCGGGACTAGTCTCCTACAATGAGCAGTTCTTC. As protein: CASSAGLVSYNEQFF. V and J are TRBV7-2 and TRBJ2-1; 8 nucleotides agree with TRBD2. CDR1 is SGHTA, CDR2 FQGNSA, per germline. The J segment lost 0 bases and the V segment lost 5 bases, leaving 3 bases of the junction unmatched. The CDR3 runs to 15 residues.

The V and J genes are TRBV21-1 and TRBJ1-1; the DNA was not compared with TRBD1, the D call given in the table. TRBV21-1 counts as a pseudogene. This CDR3 region has 17 residues. The CDR3 DNA follows: TGTGCCAGCAGCAAAGTCTACAGGGGGGGGATGAACACTGAAGCTTTCTTT. Its translation is CASSKVYRGGMNTEAFF.

The J gene is TRBJ2-7, the V gene TRBV18, with D perhaps matching TRBD1 (6 bases). The CDR3 contains 14 residues. The germline gives CDR1 KGHSH, CDR2 LQKENI. Trimming took 2 bases from V and 5 from J, leaving 13 bases between them. CDR3 region: CASSPVHRENEQYF. The CDR3 coding sequence is TGTGCCAGCTCACCAGTTCACAGGGAGAACGAGCAGTACTTC.

This chain joins TRBV6-2 or TRBV6-3 and TRBJ2-1; 9 bases line up with TRBD1. The germline gives CDR1 MNHEY, CDR2 SVGEGT. Trimming cost V 6 bases and J 3 bases; bases outside gene matches: 3. The CDR3 covers 14 residues. The CDR3 is CASSTGGFYNEQFF. The CDR3 coding sequence is TGTGCCAGCAGCACAGGGGGCTTCTACAATGAGCAGTTCTTC.

This chain links TRBV6-6 with TRBJ2-1; the match to TRBD1 covers 7 bases. V was clipped by 5 bases and J by 6 bases; unmatched bases: 1. The CDR3 covers 12 residues. CDR1 is MNHNY, CDR2 SVGAGI, per germline (reference sequence). The CDR3 DNA sequence: TGTGCCAGCAGTGGGACAGCCAATGAGCAGTTCTTC. Protein sequence: CASSGTANEQFF.

This chain connects TRBV7-2 to TRBJ2-2, with D perhaps matching TRBD2 (6 bases). CDR1 and CDR2 from the germline V gene are SGHTA and FQGNSA. Trimming left V 5 bases short and J 6 bases short, with 13 bases between. The CDR3 spans 14 residues. The CDR3 spells CASSQGGGAGELFF. The CDR3 bases are TGTGCCAGCAGCCAGGGAGGAGGGGCCGGGGAGCTGTTTTTT.